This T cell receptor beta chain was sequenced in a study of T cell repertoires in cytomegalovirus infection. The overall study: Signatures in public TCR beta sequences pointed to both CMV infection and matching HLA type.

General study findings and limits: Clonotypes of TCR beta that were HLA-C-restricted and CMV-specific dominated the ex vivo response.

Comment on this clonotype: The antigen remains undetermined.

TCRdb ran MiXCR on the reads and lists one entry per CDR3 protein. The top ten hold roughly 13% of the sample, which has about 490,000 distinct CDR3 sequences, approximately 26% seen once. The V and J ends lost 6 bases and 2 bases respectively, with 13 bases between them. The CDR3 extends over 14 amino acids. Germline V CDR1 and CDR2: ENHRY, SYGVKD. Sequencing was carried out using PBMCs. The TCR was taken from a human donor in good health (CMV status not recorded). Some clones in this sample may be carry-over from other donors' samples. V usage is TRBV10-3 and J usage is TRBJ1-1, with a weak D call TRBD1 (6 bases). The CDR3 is CAISAGQANTEAFF. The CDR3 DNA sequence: TGTGCCATCAGCGCGGGACAAGCAAACACTGAAGCTTTCTTT.